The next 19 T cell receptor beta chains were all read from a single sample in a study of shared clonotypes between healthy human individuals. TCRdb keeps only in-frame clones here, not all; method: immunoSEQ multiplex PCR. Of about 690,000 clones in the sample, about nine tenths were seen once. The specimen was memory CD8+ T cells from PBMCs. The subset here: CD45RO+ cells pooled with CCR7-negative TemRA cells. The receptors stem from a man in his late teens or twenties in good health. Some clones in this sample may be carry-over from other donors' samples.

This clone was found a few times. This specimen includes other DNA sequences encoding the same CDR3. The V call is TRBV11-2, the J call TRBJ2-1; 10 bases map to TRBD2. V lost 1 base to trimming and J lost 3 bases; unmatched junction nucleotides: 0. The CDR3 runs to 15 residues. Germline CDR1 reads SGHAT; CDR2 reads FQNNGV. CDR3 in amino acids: CASSLGTSGYNEQFF. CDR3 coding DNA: TGTGCCAGCAGCTTAGGGACTAGCGGCTACAATGAGCAGTTCTTC.

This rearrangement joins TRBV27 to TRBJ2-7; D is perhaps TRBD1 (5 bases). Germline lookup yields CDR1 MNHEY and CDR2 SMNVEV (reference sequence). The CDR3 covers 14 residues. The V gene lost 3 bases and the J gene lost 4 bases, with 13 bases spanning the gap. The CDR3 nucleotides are TGTGCCAGCAGTTTTGGGCAGGGATTTTACGAGCAGTACTTC. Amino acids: CASSFGQGFYEQYF.

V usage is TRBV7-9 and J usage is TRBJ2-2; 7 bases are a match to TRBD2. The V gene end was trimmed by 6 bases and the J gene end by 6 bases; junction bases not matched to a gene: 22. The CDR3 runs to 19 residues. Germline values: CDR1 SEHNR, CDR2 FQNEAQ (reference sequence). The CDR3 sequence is CASSSIRQGLIAEAGELFF. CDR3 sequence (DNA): TGTGCCAGCAGTTCCATTAGGCAGGGACTAATCGCAGAGGCCGGGGAGCTGTTTTTT.

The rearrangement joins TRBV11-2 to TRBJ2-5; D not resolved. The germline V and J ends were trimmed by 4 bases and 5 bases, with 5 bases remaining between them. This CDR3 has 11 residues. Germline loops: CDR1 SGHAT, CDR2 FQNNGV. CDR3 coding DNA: TGTGCCAGCAGCTGGGTTGAGACCCAGTACTTC. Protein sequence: CASSWVETQYF.

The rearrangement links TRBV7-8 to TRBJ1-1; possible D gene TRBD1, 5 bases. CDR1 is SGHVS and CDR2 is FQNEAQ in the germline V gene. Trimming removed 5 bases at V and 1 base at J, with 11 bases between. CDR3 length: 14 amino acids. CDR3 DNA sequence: TGTGCCAGCAGCCCCGATACAGGGAACACTGAAGCTTTCTTT. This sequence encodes CASSPDTGNTEAFF.

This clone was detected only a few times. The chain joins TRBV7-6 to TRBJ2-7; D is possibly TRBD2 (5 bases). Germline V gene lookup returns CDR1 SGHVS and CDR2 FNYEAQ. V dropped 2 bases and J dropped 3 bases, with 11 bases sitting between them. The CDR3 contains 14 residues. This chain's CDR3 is CASSLSPGGYEQYF. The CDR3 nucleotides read TGTGCCAGCAGCTTAAGTCCTGGAGGCTACGAGCAGTACTTC. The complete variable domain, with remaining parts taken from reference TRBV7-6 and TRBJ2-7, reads GAGVSQSPRYKVTKRGQDVALRCDPISGHVSLYWYRQALGQGPEFLTYFNYEAQQDKSGLPNDRFSAERPEGSISTLTIQRTEQRDSAMYRCASSLSPGGYEQYFGPGTRLTVT.

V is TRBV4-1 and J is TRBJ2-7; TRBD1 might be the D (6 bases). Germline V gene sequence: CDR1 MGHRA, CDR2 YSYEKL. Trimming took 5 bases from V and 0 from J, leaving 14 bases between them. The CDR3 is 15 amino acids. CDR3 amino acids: CASSFRGQLSYEQYF. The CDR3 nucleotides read TGCGCCAGCAGCTTCAGGGGACAACTCTCCTACGAGCAGTACTTC.

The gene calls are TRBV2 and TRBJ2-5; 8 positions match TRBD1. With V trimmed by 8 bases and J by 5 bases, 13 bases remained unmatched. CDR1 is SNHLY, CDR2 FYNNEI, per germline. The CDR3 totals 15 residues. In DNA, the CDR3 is TGTGCCAGCGTTCGAGGGACAGGTTGGTCGGAGACCCAGTACTTC. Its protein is CASVRGTGWSETQYF.

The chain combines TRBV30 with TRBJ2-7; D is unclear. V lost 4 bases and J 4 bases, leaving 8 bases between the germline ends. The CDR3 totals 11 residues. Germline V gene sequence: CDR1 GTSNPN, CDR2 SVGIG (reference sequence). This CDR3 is CAWTVGYEQYF. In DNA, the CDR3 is TGTGCCTGGACCGTCGGGTACGAGCAGTACTTC.

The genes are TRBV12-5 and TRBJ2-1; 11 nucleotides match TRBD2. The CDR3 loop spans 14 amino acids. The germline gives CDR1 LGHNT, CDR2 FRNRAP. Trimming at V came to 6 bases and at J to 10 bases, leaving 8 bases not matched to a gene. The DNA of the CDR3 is TGTGCTAGTGGGCTTAGCGGGAGGGTAAGGGAGCAGTTCTTC. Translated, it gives CASGLSGRVREQFF.

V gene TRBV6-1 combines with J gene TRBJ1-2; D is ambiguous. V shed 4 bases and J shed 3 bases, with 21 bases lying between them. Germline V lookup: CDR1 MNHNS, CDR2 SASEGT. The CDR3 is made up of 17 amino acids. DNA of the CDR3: TGTGCCAGCAGTGTCGTTATCGGGCAACTCGTCGACTATGGCTACACCTTC. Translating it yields CASSVVIGQLVDYGYTF.

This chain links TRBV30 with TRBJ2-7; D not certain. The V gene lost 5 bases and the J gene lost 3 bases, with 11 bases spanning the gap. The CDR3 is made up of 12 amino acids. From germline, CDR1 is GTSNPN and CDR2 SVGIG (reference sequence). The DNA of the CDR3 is TGTGCCTGGGAGTTAGACGGCTACGAGCAGTACTTC. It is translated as CAWELDGYEQYF. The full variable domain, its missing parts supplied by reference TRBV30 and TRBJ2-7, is SQTIHQWPATLVQPVGSPLSLECTVEGTSNPNLYWYRQAAGRGLQLLFYSVGIGQISSEVPQNLSASRPQDRQFILSSKKLLLSDSGFYLCAWELDGYEQYFGPGTRLTVT.

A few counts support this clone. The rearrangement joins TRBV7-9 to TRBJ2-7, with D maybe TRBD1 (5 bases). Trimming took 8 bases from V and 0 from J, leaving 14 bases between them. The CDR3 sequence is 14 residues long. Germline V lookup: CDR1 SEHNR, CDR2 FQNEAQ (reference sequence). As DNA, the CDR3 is TGTGCCAGCTCTGGGGCGCGGAGCTCCTACGAGCAGTACTTC. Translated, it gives CASSGARSSYEQYF. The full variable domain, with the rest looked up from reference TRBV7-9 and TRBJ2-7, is DTGVSQNPRHKITKRGQNVTFRCDPISEHNRLYWYRQTLGQGPEFLTYFQNEAQLEKSRLLSDRFSAERPKGSFSTLEIQRTEQGDSAMYLCASSGARSSYEQYFGPGTRLTVT.

DNA of the CDR3: TGTGCCACCAGCATCAGGGACAGCGGCTACGAGCAGTACTTC. Its translation is CATSIRDSGYEQYF. The rearrangement joins TRBV15 to TRBJ2-7; 7 bases line up with TRBD1. Germline V gene data show CDR1 as LNHNV and CDR2 as YYDKDF (reference sequence). The junction had 6 bases not matched to a gene; V was cut back by 4 bases and J by 3 bases. This CDR3 contains 14 residues.

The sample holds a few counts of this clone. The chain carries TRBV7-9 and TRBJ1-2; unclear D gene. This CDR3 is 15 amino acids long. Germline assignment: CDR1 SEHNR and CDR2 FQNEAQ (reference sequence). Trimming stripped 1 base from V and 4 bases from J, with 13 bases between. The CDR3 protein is CASSLEATGVYGYTF. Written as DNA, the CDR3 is TGTGCCAGCAGCTTAGAAGCCACTGGGGTCTATGGCTACACCTTC.

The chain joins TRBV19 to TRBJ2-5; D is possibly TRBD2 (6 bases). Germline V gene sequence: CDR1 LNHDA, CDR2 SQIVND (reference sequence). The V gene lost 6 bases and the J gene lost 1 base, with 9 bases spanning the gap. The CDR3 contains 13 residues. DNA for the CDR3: TGTGCCAGTAGAGGGGACTCCCAAGAGACCCAGTACTTC. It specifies CASRGDSQETQYF.

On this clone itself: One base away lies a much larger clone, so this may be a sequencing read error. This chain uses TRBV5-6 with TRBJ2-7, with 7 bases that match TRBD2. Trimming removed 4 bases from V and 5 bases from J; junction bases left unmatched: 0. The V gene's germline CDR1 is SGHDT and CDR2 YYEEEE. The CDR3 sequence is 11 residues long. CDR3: CASSRGDEQYF. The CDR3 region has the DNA TGTGCCAGCAGCCGGGGGGACGAGCAGTACTTC.

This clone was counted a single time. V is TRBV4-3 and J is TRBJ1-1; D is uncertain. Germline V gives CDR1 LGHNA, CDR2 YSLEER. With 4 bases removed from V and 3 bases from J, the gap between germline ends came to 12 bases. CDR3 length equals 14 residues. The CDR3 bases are TGCGCCAGCAGCCCCGGTTTCGGGGACACTGAAGCTTTCTTT. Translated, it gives CASSPGFGDTEAFF.

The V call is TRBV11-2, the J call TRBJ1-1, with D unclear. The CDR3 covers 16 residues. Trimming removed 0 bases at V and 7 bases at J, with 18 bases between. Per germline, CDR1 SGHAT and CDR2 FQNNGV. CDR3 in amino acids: CASSLDPVGLLGEAFF. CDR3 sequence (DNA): TGTGCCAGCAGCTTAGATCCAGTGGGGTTACTGGGTGAAGCTTTCTTT.